Below are 8 T cell receptor beta chains sequenced from a single sample in a study of neurological immune-mediated disorders. TCRdb recomputed calls from the 5' RACE reads with MiXCR, one row per CDR3 protein. The sample has about 46,000 distinct CDR3 sequences, 2.5% to 3.5% seen once. Sequencing was done on a sample of PBMCs. The receptors derive from a woman aged 50 to 65 with multiple sclerosis.

This clonotype was seen ten or more times. This rearrangement joins TRBV7-2 to TRBJ1-1; D possibly corresponds to TRBD1 (6 bases). CDR1 SGHTA and CDR2 FQGNSA come from the germline V gene. This CDR3 has 14 residues. Trimming took 2 bases from V and 4 from J, leaving 11 bases between them. CDR3 amino acids: CASSLWGAATEAFF. The CDR3 bases are TGTGCCAGCAGCTTATGGGGGGCTGCCACTGAAGCTTTCTTT.

In this sample, this clonotype turned up many times. The chain couples TRBV5-8 to TRBJ2-1; 13 nucleotides agree with TRBD2. J was trimmed by 0 bases and V by 4 bases; bases with no gene match: 7. Germline V gene data show CDR1 as SGHTS and CDR2 as YDEGEE. There are 18 residues in the CDR3. The CDR3 loop is CASSAGLAGFLSYNEQFF. CDR3 nucleotide sequence: TGTGCCAGCAGCGCGGGACTAGCGGGATTCCTCTCCTACAATGAGCAGTTCTTC.

This clonotype was observed many times. The rearrangement joins TRBV20-1 to TRBJ1-1; no clear D. Trimming left V 3 bases short and J 4 bases short, with 6 bases between. Germline CDR1 is DFQATT and CDR2 is SNEGSKA (reference sequence). This CDR3 comprises 11 residues. The CDR3 DNA reads as TGCAGTGCTAGGTTCCTCACTGAAGCTTTCTTT. Encoded protein: CSARFLTEAFF.

This clonotype was counted at least ten times. This sequence joins TRBV7-8 and TRBJ1-2, with 7 bases fitting TRBD1. CDR1 is SGHVS and CDR2 is FQNEAQ in the germline V gene. This CDR3 region has 13 residues. V gave up 1 base and J gave up 6 bases; unmatched junction bases: 2. The CDR3 sequence is CASSLVQGNGYTF. DNA of the CDR3: TGTGCCAGCAGCTTAGTACAGGGGAATGGCTACACCTTC. The variable domain in full, with the rest retrieved from reference TRBV7-8 and TRBJ1-2, is GAGVSQSPRYKVAKRGQDVALRCDPISGHVSLFWYQQALGQGPEFLTYFQNEAQLDKSGLPSDRFFAERPEGSVSTLKIQRTQQEDSAVYLCASSLVQGNGYTFGSGTRLTVV.

This clonotype was recorded at least ten times. The rearrangement uses TRBV6-5 and TRBJ2-7, with D possibly being TRBD1 or TRBD2 (5 bases each). Germline V lookup: CDR1 MNHEY, CDR2 SVGAGI. CDR3 length equals 15 residues. V was shortened by 2 bases and J by 3 bases, with 14 bases between the two germline ends. This CDR3 reads CASSYGLGVDYEQYF. Written as DNA, the CDR3 is TGTGCCAGCAGTTACGGCCTGGGGGTGGACTACGAGCAGTACTTC.

This clonotype was observed at least ten times. The rearrangement joins TRBV12-3 or TRBV12-4 to TRBJ1-2; tentative D call: TRBD1 (5 bases). This CDR3 is 13 amino acids long. V lost 5 bases and J lost 5, with 12 bases in between. The CDR3 DNA reads TGTGCCAGCAGTGCCGGGACCGATTATGGCTACACCTTC. It encodes CASSAGTDYGYTF.

This clonotype has at least ten counts. The chain recombines TRBV20-1 with TRBJ2-5; the match to TRBD1 covers 7 bases. V lost 4 bases to trimming and J lost 5 bases; unmatched junction nucleotides: 7. The germline V gene has CDR1 DFQATT and CDR2 SNEGSKA (reference sequence). This CDR3 contains 13 residues. The chain's CDR3 is CSANRQGGETQYF. CDR3 DNA: TGCAGTGCTAACCGACAGGGTGGGGAGACCCAGTACTTC.

This CDR3 is CASSSTRSAEQYV. CDR3 coding DNA: TGTGCCAGCAGCTCGACGCGTTCCGCCGAGCAGTACGTC. This chain links TRBV7-2 with TRBJ2-7; D call uncertain. Germline-derived CDR1 and CDR2 are SGHTA and FQGNSA. This CDR3 has 13 residues. The V gene lost 4 bases and the J gene lost 6 bases, with 13 bases spanning the gap.